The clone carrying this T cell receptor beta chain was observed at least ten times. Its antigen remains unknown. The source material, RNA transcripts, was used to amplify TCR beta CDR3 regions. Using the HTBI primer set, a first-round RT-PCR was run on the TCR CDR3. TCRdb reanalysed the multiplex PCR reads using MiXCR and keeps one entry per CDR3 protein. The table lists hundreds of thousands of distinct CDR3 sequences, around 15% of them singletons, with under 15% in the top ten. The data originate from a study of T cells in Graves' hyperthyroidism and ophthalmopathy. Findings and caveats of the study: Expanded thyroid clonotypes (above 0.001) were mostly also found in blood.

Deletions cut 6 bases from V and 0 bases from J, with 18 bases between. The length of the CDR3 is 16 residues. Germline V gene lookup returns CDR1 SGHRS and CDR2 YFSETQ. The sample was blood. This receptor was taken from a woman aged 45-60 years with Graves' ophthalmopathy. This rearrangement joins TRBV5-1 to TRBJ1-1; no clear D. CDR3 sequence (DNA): TGCGCCAGCACACCGGAGCCCCACGCCGTGAACACTGAAGCTTTCTTT. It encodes CASTPEPHAVNTEAFF.